The clone carrying this T cell receptor beta chain has a handful of counts. Using RNA transcripts as the source, TCR beta CDR3 regions were amplified. The HTBI primer set served for first-round RT-PCR of the TCR CDR3. MiXCR, applied by TCRdb to the multiplex PCR reads, yields one record per CDR3 protein. The sample lists more than 600,000 distinct CDR3 sequences; around 17% were seen once. The germline CDR1 and CDR2 sequences are MDHEN and SYDVKM. The V segment lost 6 bases and the J segment 2 bases; nucleotides outside the gene matches: 7. This CDR3 contains 15 residues. These data are taken from a study of T cells in Graves' hyperthyroidism and ophthalmopathy.

This clonotype was obtained from a man aged 18 to 29 with Graves' hyperthyroidism. Material: blood. The gene calls are TRBV28 and TRBJ1-3; 7 bases fit TRBD1. The CDR3 reads CASRGGQITGNTIYF. The CDR3 DNA sequence: TGTGCCAGCAGAGGGGGACAGATCACTGGAAACACCATATATTTT. Supplemented by reference TRBV28 and TRBJ1-3, the full variable domain reads DVKVTQSSRYLVKRTGEKVFLECVQDMDHENMFWYRQDPGLGLRLIYFSYDVKMKEKGDIPEGYSVSREKKERFSLILESASTNQTSMYLCASRGGQITGNTIYFGEGSWLTVV.